This passage covers 5 T cell receptor beta chains from one sample sequenced in a study of blood T cell repertoires in COVID-19. The data were produced by immunoSEQ multiplex PCR, yet TCRdb's version contains in-frame clones alone and is incomplete. The sample lists about 120,000 clones, 81% occurring once. Sequences were obtained from peripheral blood. Every receptor here comes from a human donor in a cohort sampled during active COVID-19.

In DNA form, the CDR3 reads TGCGCCAGCAGCCTCCGACAGGGAACCTACGAGCAGTACTTC. It specifies CASSLRQGTYEQYF. The chain is built from TRBV4-1 and TRBJ2-7; 7 nucleotides align to TRBD1. CDR1 MGHRA and CDR2 YSYEKL come from the germline V gene. The CDR3 spans 14 residues. Trimming removed 4 bases from V and 2 bases from J; junction bases left unmatched: 5.

The J gene is TRBJ1-2, the V gene TRBV30; D not certain. CDR1 GTSNPN and CDR2 SVGIG come from the germline V gene (reference sequence). This CDR3 region has 12 residues. Trimming left V 2 bases short and J 5 bases short, with 9 bases between. The CDR3 is CAWSHRSYGYTF. The CDR3 coding sequence is TGTGCCTGGAGTCATCGCAGTTATGGCTACACCTTC. Full variable domain (rest looked up from reference TRBV30 and TRBJ1-2): SQTIHQWPATLVQPVGSPLSLECTVEGTSNPNLYWYRQAAGRGLQLLFYSVGIGQISSEVPQNLSASRPQDRQFILSSKKLLLSDSGFYLCAWSHRSYGYTFGSGTRLTVV.

There are a few counts of this clone. This chain connects TRBV2 to TRBJ2-3; no firm D call. The CDR3 is made up of 14 amino acids. Germline V gene lookup returns CDR1 SNHLY and CDR2 FYNNEI. V lost 2 bases to trimming and J lost 4 bases, with 10 bases between them. Written as DNA, the CDR3 is TGTGCCAGCAGTGAATTTGTTTTCGCAGATACGCAGTATTTT. Protein: CASSEFVFADTQYF. The full variable domain, with the rest looked up from reference TRBV2 and TRBJ2-3, is EPEVTQTPSHQVTQMGQEVILRCVPISNHLYFYWYRQILGQKVEFLVSFYNNEISEKSEIFDDQFSVERPDGSNFTLKIRSTKLEDSAMYFCASSEFVFADTQYFGPGTRLTVL.

The gene calls are TRBV29-1 and TRBJ1-2; 9 bases line up with TRBD1. The V and J ends lost 6 bases and 8 bases, in that order; junction bases with no gene match: 13. The CDR3 consists of 14 residues. Germline CDR1 is SQVTM and CDR2 is ANQGSEA. In nucleotides, the CDR3 is TGCAGCGTCGACCCTTTACAGGGGGCAAGAGGCTACACCTTC. Protein product: CSVDPLQGARGYTF. Looking up the rest from reference TRBV29-1 and TRBJ1-2 gives the full variable domain: SAVISQKPSRDICQRGTSLTIQCQVDSQVTMMFWYRQQPGQSLTLIATANQGSEATYESGFVIDKFPISRPNLTFSTLTVSNMSPEDSSIYLCSVDPLQGARGYTFGSGTRLTVV.

The J gene is TRBJ1-1, the V gene TRBV19; D possibly corresponds to TRBD1 (5 bases). This CDR3 region has 11 residues. V was pared by 9 bases and J by 6 bases, with 11 bases between. CDR1 and CDR2 from the germline V gene are LNHDA and SQIVND (reference sequence). Written as DNA, the CDR3 is TGTGCCAGCCAGGGTTGGCCTGAAGCTTTCTTT. Translating it yields CASQGWPEAFF.